A single sample is the source of the 7 T cell receptor beta chains below, sequenced in a study of T cell responses to AZD1222 COVID-19 vaccine. Produced via immunoSEQ multiplex PCR; TCRdb's table is partial and in-frame only. The data contain about 170,000 clones, 75% to 90% of them singletons. This material consisted of peripheral blood, taken on day 0 of AZD1222 vaccination. The receptors here all came from an adult in good health.

The genes are TRBV2 and TRBJ2-2, with 8 bases that match TRBD1. Trimming removed 6 bases from V and 8 bases from J; junction bases left unmatched: 8. The V gene's germline CDR1 is SNHLY and CDR2 FYNNEI. This CDR3 comprises 14 residues. CDR3 bases: TGTGCCAGCAGACGCAGGGGGCGCCGGGGGGAGCTGTTTTTT. It is translated as CASRRRGRRGELFF.

The chain employs TRBV2 and TRBJ1-4, with D maybe TRBD1 (6 bases). CDR3 length: 19 residues. Germline CDR1 SNHLY, CDR2 FYNNEI. Trimming left V 2 bases short and J 4 bases short, with 23 bases between. CDR3: CASSENLSLTDSLNEKLFF. CDR3 in DNA: TGTGCCAGCAGTGAAAACCTCTCTCTTACGGACAGCCTTAATGAAAAACTGTTTTTT.

This sequence joins TRBV5-1 and TRBJ2-7; 7 positions agree with TRBD1. From germline, CDR1 is SGHRS and CDR2 YFSETQ. CDR3 length: 14 amino acids. V lost 5 bases to trimming and J lost 6 bases; unmatched junction nucleotides: 11. In DNA, the CDR3 is TGCGCCAGCAGAAGCCCGCAGGGGGTTAGCGAGCAGTACTTC. This sequence encodes CASRSPQGVSEQYF.

The rearrangement joins TRBV19 to TRBJ1-1, with D unclear. CDR1 is LNHDA and CDR2 is SQIVND in the germline V gene (reference sequence). Trimming took off 5 bases at V and 5 bases at J, with 9 bases between the two ends. The CDR3 has 12 residues. CDR3 protein: CASSRLRTEAFF. The CDR3 nucleotides are TGTGCCAGTAGTCGGCTTAGGACTGAAGCTTTCTTT. The variable domain in full, with the rest retrieved from reference TRBV19 and TRBJ1-1, is DGGITQSPKYLFRKEGQNVTLSCEQNLNHDAMYWYRQDPGQGLRLIYYSQIVNDFQKGDIAEGYSVSREKKESFPLTVTSAQKNPTAFYLCASSRLRTEAFFGQGTRLTVV.

This clone has more than one count but fewer than ten. This chain joins TRBV2 and TRBJ1-4; D is possibly TRBD1 (6 bases). Germline loops: CDR1 SNHLY, CDR2 FYNNEI. Trimming removed 4 bases at V and 8 bases at J, with 20 bases between. The CDR3 runs 16 residues. The CDR3 DNA is TGTGCCAGCAGTGGCCCTCGCGGACAGTTGAGGGAAAAACTGTTTTTT. Protein product: CASSGPRGQLREKLFF.

The rearrangement joins TRBV2 to TRBJ2-1, with 10 bases lining up with TRBD2. This CDR3 contains 15 residues. Germline V gene data show CDR1 as SNHLY and CDR2 as FYNNEI. The V and J ends lost 2 bases and 11 bases, in that order; junction bases with no gene match: 9. The CDR3 region is CASSETSGARGKQFF. CDR3 DNA sequence: TGTGCCAGCAGTGAAACTAGCGGGGCCAGGGGGAAGCAGTTCTTC.

The chain couples TRBV5-1 to TRBJ1-6, with 7 bases that match TRBD1. Germline values: CDR1 SGHRS, CDR2 YFSETQ. The CDR3 is 14 amino acids. V shed 4 bases and J 7 bases; nucleotides not matched to a gene: 5. The CDR3 nucleotides are TGCGCCAGCAGCCTGGGACAGCGGAATTCACCCCTCCACTTT. This sequence encodes CASSLGQRNSPLHF.